Below, 19 T cell receptor beta chains from the same sample are listed, as sequenced in a study of cytomegalovirus exposure and HLA in healthy donors. The PCR made use of 60 Vbeta and 13 Jbeta primers. Measured with immunoSEQ multiplex PCR; TCRdb has only the in-frame clones, and not every one. The sample yields some 90,000 clones, roughly four fifths seen once. Source material: PBMCs. The receptors were sampled from a man younger than 45 in good health and CMV-seronegative.

V is TRBV7-2 and J is TRBJ2-1, with D perhaps matching TRBD2 (5 bases). V shed 5 bases and J shed 2 bases, with 13 bases lying between them. Per the germline V gene, CDR1 is SGHTA and CDR2 is FQGNSA. The CDR3 sequence is 15 residues long. This chain's CDR3 is CASSQSRGTYNEQFF. The CDR3 region has the DNA TGTGCCAGCAGCCAGTCCCGGGGAACCTACAATGAGCAGTTCTTC.

There are a few counts of this clone. The J gene is TRBJ2-1, the V gene TRBV5-1; 11 nucleotides align to TRBD2. Germline V gene sequence: CDR1 SGHRS, CDR2 YFSETQ. V lost 4 bases, J lost 13 bases, and 7 bases stayed unmatched. The CDR3 is 13 residues long. As DNA, the CDR3 is TGCGCCAGCAGCGCTAGCGGGGGGACACAACAGTTCTTC. Its translation is CASSASGGTQQFF.

V usage is TRBV9 and J usage is TRBJ2-2; TRBD1 matches at 10 bases. Germline CDR1 is SGDLS and CDR2 is YYNGEE. The length of the CDR3 is 15 residues. V lost 0 bases, J lost 6 bases, and 2 bases stayed unmatched. The DNA for the CDR3 is TGTGCCAGCAGCGTAGAAGGGACAGGGGCCGGGGAGCTGTTTTTT. Translating it yields CASSVEGTGAGELFF. The variable domain in full, with the rest retrieved from reference TRBV9 and TRBJ2-2, is DSGVTQTPKHLITATGQRVTLRCSPRSGDLSVYWYQQSLDQGLQFLIQYYNGEERAKGNILERFSAQQFPDLHSELNLSSLELGDSALYFCASSVEGTGAGELFFGEGSRLTVL.

The J gene is TRBJ1-2, the V gene TRBV27, with a weak D call TRBD1 (6 bases). Germline-derived CDR1 and CDR2 are MNHEY and SMNVEV (reference sequence). Trimming left V 5 bases short and J 2 bases short, with 12 bases between. The CDR3 is 14 residues long. The CDR3 DNA follows: TGTGCCAGCAGTACAAACACAGGGAACTATGGCTACACCTTC. Translation gives CASSTNTGNYGYTF.

The chain is built from TRBV5-1 and TRBJ2-3; a weak D match, TRBD1 (6 bases). The V gene's germline CDR1 is SGHRS and CDR2 YFSETQ. V lost 4 bases and J lost 0, with 15 bases in between. The CDR3 contains 16 residues. The CDR3 loop is CASSLGQTTSTDTQYF. The CDR3 DNA sequence: TGCGCCAGCAGCCTAGGACAGACGACTAGCACAGATACGCAGTATTTT.

The J gene is TRBJ2-2, the V gene TRBV4-3; D is unresolved. The length of the CDR3 is 14 residues. The germline V gene encodes CDR1 LGHNA and CDR2 YSLEER. V was pared by 0 bases and J by 5 bases, with 7 bases between. In DNA, the CDR3 is TGCGCCAGCAGCCAAGATTTCGGGACCGGGGAGCTGTTTTTT. Residues: CASSQDFGTGELFF.

V and J are TRBV9 and TRBJ1-1, with unresolved D. V lost 3 bases, J lost 1 base, and 10 bases lay in between. The CDR3 length is 14 residues. Germline V gives CDR1 SGDLS, CDR2 YYNGEE. CDR3 DNA sequence: TGTGCCAGCAGCGCTATCCCCGGGAACACTGAAGCTTTCTTT. The encoded protein is CASSAIPGNTEAFF.

As concerns this clone: A junction end diverges from the germline sequence, so it may reflect a read error. In nucleotides, the CDR3 is TGTGCCAGCAGCTCGGAGGGGCAGGGCGATGAGCAGCTCTTC. Amino acids: CASSSEGQGDEQLF. The chain is built from TRBV5-8 and TRBJ2-1; TRBD2 is a possible D gene (6 bases). Germline CDR1 reads SGHTS; CDR2 reads YDEGEE. The CDR3 has 14 residues.

The V gene is TRBV9, the J gene TRBJ1-1, with D possibly TRBD1 on 6 matching bases. The CDR3 sequence is 16 residues long. Germline V gene lookup returns CDR1 SGDLS and CDR2 YYNGEE. The V end lost 4 bases, the J end lost 3 bases, and 19 bases lay between the germline ends. CDR3 in DNA: TGTGCCAGCAGCAACGACCGGGTAGGGGGTCACACTGAAGCTTTCTTT. Translated: CASSNDRVGGHTEAFF.

This rearrangement joins TRBV6-4 to TRBJ2-2; TRBD1 aligns across 8 bases. V lost 3 bases to trimming and J lost 5 bases; unmatched junction nucleotides: 2. The length of the CDR3 is 14 residues. Per germline, CDR1 MRHNA and CDR2 SNTAGT. CDR3: CASSETGGTGELFF. The CDR3 coding sequence is TGTGCCAGCAGTGAAACAGGGGGGACCGGGGAGCTGTTTTTT.

This clone was detected a few times. The rearrangement joins TRBV4-1 to TRBJ1-5, with unresolved D. V lost 0 bases and J lost 5, with 11 bases in between. This CDR3 is 15 amino acids long. In germline, CDR1 is MGHRA, CDR2 YSYEKL. CDR3 sequence (DNA): TGCGCCAGCAGCCAAGATCTGGCGAGGGATCAGCCCCAGCATTTT. Protein product: CASSQDLARDQPQHF.

The J gene is TRBJ1-1, the V gene TRBV5-4; tentative D call: TRBD1 (5 bases). Per germline, CDR1 SGHNT and CDR2 YYREEE (reference sequence). V lost 3 bases, J lost 4 bases, and 10 bases lay in between. The CDR3 totals 13 residues. The CDR3 sequence is CASSSQGITEAFF. CDR3 DNA: TGTGCCAGCAGCTCCCAGGGTATCACTGAAGCTTTCTTT.

V gene TRBV5-8 combines with J gene TRBJ1-5; TRBD1 matches at 8 bases. Germline V lookup: CDR1 SGHTS, CDR2 YDEGEE. This CDR3 comprises 15 residues. V lost 2 bases and J lost 7; bases outside the gene matches: 8. CDR3 DNA sequence: TGTGCCAGCAGCTTCCACGGGACAGGCCTGCAGCCCCAGCATTTT. The encoded protein is CASSFHGTGLQPQHF. Using reference TRBV5-8 and TRBJ1-5 for the parts outside the CDR3, the full variable domain is EAGVTQSPTHLIKTRGQQATLRCSPISGHTSVYWYQQALGLGLQFLLWYDEGEERNRGNFPPRFSGRQFPNYSSELNVNALELEDSALYLCASSFHGTGLQPQHFGDGTRLSIL.

The V and J genes are TRBV29-1 and TRBJ2-7; TRBD1 matches 9 bases. CDR3 length: 12 amino acids. Germline values: CDR1 SQVTM, CDR2 ANQGSEA. The V and J ends lost 6 bases and 6 bases, in that order; junction bases with no gene match: 6. The CDR3, as DNA: TGCAGCGTGGCCCCGACAGGGGGCGAGCAGTACTTC. It is translated as CSVAPTGGEQYF.

CDR3 loop: CASSISLGSGDDGRGQYV. The CDR3 DNA reads as TGTGCCAGTAGTATTTCCCTGGGTAGCGGGGATGACGGACGGGGGCAGTACGTC. The J gene is TRBJ2-7, the V gene TRBV19; 8 nucleotides match TRBD2. The CDR3 covers 18 residues. CDR1 is LNHDA and CDR2 is SQIVND in the germline V gene (reference sequence). J gave up 9 bases and V 3 bases, and 22 bases lay outside the gene matches.

This chain uses TRBV18 with TRBJ1-6; TRBD1 matches at 9 bases. The CDR3 is 15 residues long. Germline V CDR1 and CDR2: KGHSH, LQKENI. Germline trimming cut 3 bases from V and 7 bases from J; bases unmatched to any gene: 4. Written as DNA, the CDR3 is TGTGCCAGCTCACCGGACAGGGGTCAGAATTCACCCCTCCACTTT. It yields the protein CASSPDRGQNSPLHF.

This chain links TRBV5-4 with TRBJ2-5; 9 nucleotides align to TRBD2. Looked up from germline, CDR1 is SGHNT and CDR2 is YYREEE (reference sequence). Germline trimming cut 2 bases from V and 5 bases from J; bases unmatched to any gene: 10. The CDR3 has 16 amino acids. The CDR3 region has the DNA TGTGCCAGCAGCTTAGGCGGTAGCGGGAGTTGGGAGACCCAGTACTTC. Protein sequence: CASSLGGSGSWETQYF.

This chain connects TRBV4-1 to TRBJ1-6, with D possibly TRBD1 on 5 matching bases. V gave up 2 bases and J gave up 8 bases, with 22 bases separating them. Germline-derived CDR1 and CDR2 are MGHRA and YSYEKL. This CDR3 has 18 residues. The chain's CDR3 is CASSQKTTQGNRDSPLHF. The CDR3 DNA sequence: TGCGCCAGCAGCCAAAAAACTACTCAGGGTAATAGGGATTCACCCCTCCACTTT.

In its sample, this clone was seen a few times. The chain employs TRBV7-6 and TRBJ2-7; TRBD1 is a possible D gene (5 bases). Germline CDR1 is SGHVS and CDR2 is FNYEAQ. Trimming took off 1 base at V and 3 bases at J, with 13 bases between the two ends. The CDR3 covers 15 residues. CDR3 coding DNA: TGTGCCAGCAGCTTAGGCCAGGGTAGTAACTACGAGCAGTACTTC. Encoded protein: CASSLGQGSNYEQYF.